This T cell receptor (beta chain) originates from a study of blood T cell repertoires in COVID-19. The CDR3 loop spans 15 amino acids. Germline assignment: CDR1 MNHEY and CDR2 SMNVEV (reference sequence). V lost 6 bases and J 7 bases, leaving 22 bases between the germline ends. Libraries were prepared by immunoSEQ multiplex PCR; TCRdb keeps only in-frame clonotypes and omits some of them. The profile covers around 230,000 clones, with roughly 86% appearing a single time and 10% to 13% taken by the ten largest. The chain recombines TRBV27 with TRBJ2-7; possibly TRBD2 for D (6 bases). The source of this sequence is a man younger than 35 with acute COVID-19. The sample was PBMCs or T cells enriched from blood (not recorded which). CDR3 sequence (DNA): TGTGCCAGCAGGACTACCGGGACTGGATTCGGAGAGCAGTACTTC. Translating it yields CASRTTGTGFGEQYF.